Listed below are T cell receptor beta chains from one sample, sequenced in a study of T cell changes during pregnancy in multiple sclerosis. TCRdb's copy holds only in-frame clones and misses some; the assay was immunoSEQ multiplex PCR. The repertoire includes about 100,000 clones, about 92% of them detected once, and around 1.8% sits in the top ten. Sequencing used peripheral blood, obtained after pregnancy. The receptors come from a female donor with multiple sclerosis, enrolled in a pregnancy study. Both conserved end residues are part of each CDR3. Fields, in order: CDR3 protein, CDR3 DNA, J gene, V gene, clone size, D gene. D genes are given only for firm matches. Clone size is stated in some rows and not others, as once, few, many or a class when expanded.

CDR3 protein: CASSYVRVGEQFF
CDR3 DNA: TGTGCCAGCAGTTATGTCAGGGTTGGTGAGCAGTTCTTC
J gene: TRBJ2-1
V gene: TRBV6-5
clone size: once
D gene: .

CDR3 protein: CAWGSSRGVKGNQPQHF
CDR3 DNA: TGTGCCTGGGGAAGCTCCCGGGGGGTGAAGGGCAATCAGCCCCAGCATTTT
J gene: TRBJ1-5
V gene: TRBV30
clone size: .
D gene: .

CDR3 protein: CAWRDSHYEQYF
CDR3 DNA: TGTGCCTGGAGGGACAGTCACTACGAGCAGTACTTC
J gene: TRBJ2-7
V gene: TRBV30
clone size: .
D gene: .

CDR3 protein: CASSYDGGERTGELFF
CDR3 DNA: TGTGCCAGCAGTTACGACGGGGGGGAACGGACCGGGGAGCTGTTTTTT
J gene: TRBJ2-2
V gene: TRBV7-8
clone size: .
D gene: TRBD2

CDR3 protein: CASSQGAFNYGYTF
CDR3 DNA: TGCGCCAGCAGCCAGGGGGCTTTCAACTATGGCTACACCTTC
J gene: TRBJ1-2
V gene: TRBV4-1
clone size: .
D gene: .

CDR3 protein: CASSRNIPAYEQYF
CDR3 DNA: TGTGCCAGCAGTCGAAATATACCAGCCTACGAGCAGTACTTC
J gene: TRBJ2-7
V gene: TRBV7-2
clone size: once
D gene: .

CDR3 protein: CASSTLHGGNQPQHF
CDR3 DNA: TGTGCCAGTAGTACCCTCCACGGGGGTAATCAGCCCCAGCATTTT
J gene: TRBJ1-5
V gene: TRBV19
clone size: .
D gene: .

CDR3 protein: CATRKGQENYGYTF
CDR3 DNA: TGTGCCACCAGAAAAGGACAGGAGAACTATGGCTACACCTTC
J gene: TRBJ1-2
V gene: TRBV28
clone size: .
D gene: TRBD1

CDR3 protein: CASSLISEKLFF
CDR3 DNA: TGTGCCAGCAGTTTAATTTCAGAAAAACTGTTTTTT
J gene: TRBJ1-4
V gene: TRBV28
clone size: .
D gene: .

CDR3 protein: CASSSTSGSFEQYF
CDR3 DNA: TGTGCCAGCAGCTCAACTAGCGGGAGTTTCGAGCAGTACTTC
J gene: TRBJ2-7
V gene: TRBV11-2
clone size: .
D gene: TRBD2

CDR3 protein: CASSRGTGGPAYEQYF
CDR3 DNA: TGTGCCAGCAGTCGCGGGACAGGGGGCCCCGCCTACGAGCAGTACTTC
J gene: TRBJ2-7
V gene: TRBV25-1
clone size: .
D gene: TRBD1

CDR3 protein: CASSGDRGNYEQYF
CDR3 DNA: TGTGCCAGCAGCGGCGACAGGGGAAACTACGAGCAGTACTTC
J gene: TRBJ2-7
V gene: TRBV5-5
clone size: .
D gene: TRBD1

CDR3 protein: CSVAGTGKGYGYTF
CDR3 DNA: TGCAGCGTTGCGGGGACAGGGAAGGGCTATGGCTACACCTTC
J gene: TRBJ1-2
V gene: TRBV29-1
clone size: .
D gene: TRBD1

CDR3 protein: CASSLLAGGPGEQFF
CDR3 DNA: TGTGCCAGCAGTTTACTAGCGGGAGGGCCTGGTGAGCAGTTCTTC
J gene: TRBJ2-1
V gene: TRBV28
clone size: once
D gene: TRBD2

CDR3 protein: CAISVGTGTPQETQYF
CDR3 DNA: TGTGCCATCAGTGTCGGAACCGGGACACCTCAAGAGACCCAGTACTTC
J gene: TRBJ2-5
V gene: TRBV10-3
clone size: .
D gene: .

CDR3 protein: CASSMGPGRLTEAFF
CDR3 DNA: TGTGCCAGTAGTATGGGGCCAGGGCGGCTCACTGAAGCTTTCTTT
J gene: TRBJ1-1
V gene: TRBV19
clone size: .
D gene: .

CDR3 protein: CASSFQGQGPGYEQFF
CDR3 DNA: TGTGCCAGCAGTTTTCAGGGACAGGGCCCGGGGTATGAGCAGTTCTTC
J gene: TRBJ2-1
V gene: TRBV6-5
clone size: .
D gene: TRBD1

CDR3 protein: CASSSATGSYEQYF
CDR3 DNA: TGTGCCAGCAGTTCTGCTACAGGGTCCTACGAGCAGTACTTC
J gene: TRBJ2-7
V gene: TRBV28
clone size: .
D gene: .

CDR3 protein: CASSSGGSGNTIYF
CDR3 DNA: TGTGCCAGCAGTTCCGGGGGGTCTGGAAACACCATATATTTT
J gene: TRBJ1-3
V gene: TRBV6-1
clone size: once
D gene: .

CDR3 protein: CASSLAQTGSLYEKLFF
CDR3 DNA: TGCGCCAGCAGCTTGGCACAAACAGGATCCCTCTACGAAAAACTGTTTTTT
J gene: TRBJ1-4
V gene: TRBV5-1
clone size: .
D gene: .

CDR3 protein: CASSEGAVPLHF
CDR3 DNA: TGTGCCAGCAGTGAAGGGGCAGTCCCCCTCCACTTT
J gene: TRBJ1-6
V gene: TRBV2
clone size: .
D gene: .

CDR3 protein: CASSLSWSGRPANYGYTF
CDR3 DNA: TGTGCCAGCAGCTTATCTTGGAGCGGACGGCCAGCTAACTATGGCTACACCTTC
J gene: TRBJ1-2
V gene: TRBV7-2
clone size: once
D gene: .

CDR3 protein: CASSLAGGPYEQFF
CDR3 DNA: TGTGCCAGCAGTCTAGCGGGAGGGCCCTATGAGCAGTTCTTC
J gene: TRBJ2-1
V gene: TRBV6-4
clone size: .
D gene: TRBD2

CDR3 protein: CASSRQGDNQPQHF
CDR3 DNA: TGTGCCAGCAGTAGGCAGGGCGACAATCAGCCCCAGCATTTT
J gene: TRBJ1-5
V gene: TRBV2
clone size: .
D gene: .

CDR3 protein: CASRAQGKEAFF
CDR3 DNA: TGTGCCAGCAGAGCACAGGGGAAAGAAGCTTTCTTT
J gene: TRBJ1-1
V gene: TRBV6-1
clone size: once
D gene: TRBD1

CDR3 protein: CASRETSGRKPDTQYF
CDR3 DNA: TGTGCCAGCAGAGAAACTAGCGGGAGAAAGCCAGATACGCAGTATTTT
J gene: TRBJ2-3
V gene: TRBV5-6
clone size: .
D gene: TRBD2

CDR3 protein: CASSYSGLGENTEAFF
CDR3 DNA: TGTGCCAGCAGTTACTCAGGTCTAGGGGAGAACACTGAAGCTTTCTTT
J gene: TRBJ1-1
V gene: TRBV6-5
clone size: .
D gene: .

CDR3 protein: CASSQEGTPYGEQYF
CDR3 DNA: TGCGCCAGCAGCCAAGAGGGGACACCTTATGGGGAGCAGTACTTC
J gene: TRBJ2-7
V gene: TRBV4-1
clone size: .
D gene: .

CDR3 protein: CASSFSLAVDTQYF
CDR3 DNA: TGTGCCAGCAGCTTCAGCCTAGCCGTAGATACGCAGTATTTT
J gene: TRBJ2-3
V gene: TRBV5-6
clone size: .
D gene: .

CDR3 protein: CASSYGGNGADTQYF
CDR3 DNA: TGTGCCAGCAGTTACGGCGGGAATGGCGCAGATACGCAGTATTTT
J gene: TRBJ2-3
V gene: TRBV6-6
clone size: .
D gene: .

CDR3 protein: CASSLNPQAYEQYF
CDR3 DNA: TGTGCCAGCAGTTTGAATCCCCAGGCCTACGAGCAGTACTTC
J gene: TRBJ2-7
V gene: TRBV27
clone size: .
D gene: .

CDR3 protein: CASRFRTDSNQPQHF
CDR3 DNA: TGTGCCAGCAGATTCCGGACAGATAGCAATCAGCCCCAGCATTTT
J gene: TRBJ1-5
V gene: TRBV27
clone size: .
D gene: .

CDR3 protein: CASSRDYRGTYEQYF
CDR3 DNA: TGTGCCAGCAGCAGGGACTACCGGGGAACGTACGAGCAGTACTTC
J gene: TRBJ2-7
V gene: TRBV7-2
clone size: .
D gene: TRBD2

CDR3 protein: CASSSGLAGAGDTQYF
CDR3 DNA: TGTGCCAGCTCATCTGGACTAGCGGGAGCTGGAGATACGCAGTATTTT
J gene: TRBJ2-3
V gene: TRBV18
clone size: .
D gene: TRBD2

CDR3 protein: CASSFFLGQSTGELFF
CDR3 DNA: TGTGCCAGCAGTTTTTTTTTGGGACAGTCTACTGGGGAGCTGTTTTTT
J gene: TRBJ2-2
V gene: TRBV28
clone size: .
D gene: TRBD1

CDR3 protein: CASTDLAGRRRQYF
CDR3 DNA: TGTGCCAGTACCGATTTAGCCGGACGGAGGAGGCAGTATTTT
J gene: TRBJ2-3
V gene: TRBV19
clone size: .
D gene: .

CDR3 protein: CASSEVRQGPDTQYF
CDR3 DNA: TGTGCCAGCAGTGAAGTCCGGCAGGGCCCAGATACGCAGTATTTT
J gene: TRBJ2-3
V gene: TRBV6-1
clone size: .
D gene: .

CDR3 protein: CASSFDSDRPNYGYTF
CDR3 DNA: TGTGCCAGCAGCTTTGATTCCGACAGGCCTAACTATGGCTACACCTTC
J gene: TRBJ1-2
V gene: TRBV5-5
clone size: .
D gene: .

CDR3 protein: CASSLEGTLRPQYF
CDR3 DNA: TGCGCCAGCAGCCTCGAGGGTACTTTGAGGCCCCAGTACTTC
J gene: TRBJ2-5
V gene: TRBV5-1
clone size: .
D gene: .

CDR3 protein: CASSQAWAANYGYTF
CDR3 DNA: TGCGCCAGCAGCCAAGCTTGGGCAGCTAACTATGGCTACACCTTC
J gene: TRBJ1-2
V gene: TRBV4-3
clone size: .
D gene: .

CDR3 protein: CASSLWLGGTYEQYF
CDR3 DNA: TGTGCCAGCAGTTTATGGCTAGGGGGAACCTACGAGCAGTACTTC
J gene: TRBJ2-7
V gene: TRBV27
clone size: .
D gene: .

CDR3 protein: CASSFAAGGGYNEQFF
CDR3 DNA: TGTGCCAGCAGTTTCGCAGCGGGAGGGGGCTACAATGAGCAGTTCTTC
J gene: TRBJ2-1
V gene: TRBV27
clone size: .
D gene: TRBD2

CDR3 protein: CAISVGTSGRSYNEQFF
CDR3 DNA: TGTGCCATCAGTGTTGGGACTAGCGGGAGATCCTACAATGAGCAGTTCTTC
J gene: TRBJ2-1
V gene: TRBV10-3
clone size: .
D gene: TRBD2

CDR3 protein: CASSRLAGVSGEQYF
CDR3 DNA: TGTGCCAGCAGCCGGCTAGCGGGAGTTTCTGGCGAGCAGTACTTC
J gene: TRBJ2-7
V gene: TRBV7-6
clone size: once
D gene: TRBD2

CDR3 protein: CASKTDGNTIYF
CDR3 DNA: TGTGCCAGTAAAACAGATGGAAACACCATATATTTT
J gene: TRBJ1-3
V gene: TRBV19
clone size: once
D gene: .

CDR3 protein: CASSLAGSSGGKETQYF
CDR3 DNA: TGTGCCAGCAGCTTAGCGGGCTCTAGCGGGGGGAAAGAGACCCAGTACTTC
J gene: TRBJ2-5
V gene: TRBV7-2
clone size: .
D gene: TRBD2

CDR3 protein: CASGAGDRYGYTF
CDR3 DNA: TGTGCCAGCGGTGCAGGGGATCGGTATGGCTACACCTTC
J gene: TRBJ1-2
V gene: TRBV2
clone size: .
D gene: .